Following are 22 T cell receptor beta chains from one sample sequenced in a study of blood T cell repertoires in COVID-19. The method was immunoSEQ multiplex PCR; TCRdb's version includes in-frame clones alone and lacks a portion of them. Here the sample spans roughly 180,000 clones, approximately 85% being singletons. Sequences were obtained from peripheral blood. Every receptor here comes from a woman aged 55-75 years with COVID-19, enrolled during active disease.

This clone has a count of ten or more. The genes are TRBV7-8 and TRBJ1-1; 8 bases fit TRBD1. The trim removed 7 bases at V and 0 bases at J, leaving 16 bases unmatched. The V gene's germline CDR1 is SGHVS and CDR2 FQNEAQ. There are 18 residues in the CDR3. This CDR3 is CASMWSTGGLQVNTEAFF. DNA for the CDR3: TGTGCCAGCATGTGGAGTACAGGGGGGCTACAGGTGAACACTGAAGCTTTCTTT.

This clone showed up just a few times. This chain's CDR3 is CASSNPRGNTEAFF. The CDR3, as DNA: TGTGCCAGTAGTAACCCTAGGGGGAACACTGAAGCTTTCTTT. J is TRBJ1-1 and V is TRBV19, with D perhaps TRBD1 (5 bases). CDR1 is LNHDA, CDR2 SQIVND, per germline (reference sequence). CDR3 length: 14 residues. The V gene lost 4 bases and the J gene lost 1 base, with 10 bases spanning the gap.

The chain is built from TRBV3-1 (or the pseudogene TRBV3-2) and TRBJ1-2; D unresolved. CDR3 length: 11 amino acids. V was shortened by 6 bases and J by 8 bases, with 10 bases between the two germline ends. The germline V gene encodes CDR1 LGHDT and CDR2 YNNKEL (reference sequence). The CDR3 reads CASSPGRGYTF. In DNA form, the CDR3 reads TGTGCCAGCAGTCCAGGCCGCGGCTACACCTTC.

This rearrangement joins TRBV27 to TRBJ2-2, with 8 bases aligning to TRBD1. J gave up 5 bases and V 5 bases, and 7 bases lay outside the gene matches. This CDR3 has 15 residues. The germline gives CDR1 MNHEY, CDR2 SMNVEV (reference sequence). CDR3 in DNA: TGTGCCAGCAGTCTCCGGACAGGGACGACCGGGGAGCTGTTTTTT. Translated: CASSLRTGTTGELFF.

The gene calls are TRBV6-5 and TRBJ1-1, with 7 nucleotides matching TRBD1. The length of the CDR3 is 14 residues. Unmatched junction bases numbered 1, after V lost 2 bases and J lost 1 base. Looked up from germline, CDR1 is MNHEY and CDR2 is SVGAGI. CDR3 bases: TGTGCCAGCAGTTACGGGACAGCGAACACTGAAGCTTTCTTT. Translation: CASSYGTANTEAFF.

The chain carries TRBV14 and TRBJ2-2; D uncertain. The CDR3 totals 14 residues. Trimming took off 1 base at V and 1 base at J, with 4 bases between the two ends. Germline loops: CDR1 SGHDN, CDR2 FVKESK. CDR3 sequence: CASSQVLNTGELFF. In nucleotides, the CDR3 is TGTGCCAGCAGCCAAGTACTGAACACCGGGGAGCTGTTTTTT.

The chain has TRBV5-4 and TRBJ1-2, with 10 bases matching TRBD1. The V segment lost 2 bases and the J segment 6 bases; nucleotides outside the gene matches: 7. The CDR3 loop spans 15 amino acids. Germline-derived CDR1 and CDR2 are SGHNT and YYREEE (reference sequence). The CDR3 coding sequence is TGTGCCAGCAGCTTCCGAACCGGGACAGGGGATGGCTACACCTTC. Amino acids: CASSFRTGTGDGYTF.

The rearrangement links TRBV7-3 to TRBJ1-5; the D gene is possibly TRBD1 (5 bases). The CDR3 loop spans 13 amino acids. Per germline, CDR1 SGHTA and CDR2 FQGTGA. Deletions cut 5 bases from V and 1 base from J, with 6 bases between. The CDR3 loop reads CASSQGSNQPQHF. The DNA for the CDR3 is TGTGCCAGCAGCCAGGGAAGCAATCAGCCCCAGCATTTT.

This chain joins TRBV18 and TRBJ1-5, with D maybe TRBD1 (5 bases). The CDR3 is 15 amino acids. The V and J ends lost 2 bases and 3 bases respectively, with 11 bases between them. The germline V gene encodes CDR1 KGHSH and CDR2 LQKENI. CDR3 protein: CASSPSTGVNQPQHF. The DNA for the CDR3 is TGTGCCAGCTCACCATCGACGGGGGTCAATCAGCCCCAGCATTTT.

This clone was seen ten or more times. The chain has TRBV11-2 and TRBJ1-3; 7 positions agree with TRBD1. Germline V CDR1 and CDR2: SGHAT, FQNNGV. This CDR3 spans 15 amino acids. J was trimmed by 0 bases and V by 5 bases; bases with no gene match: 4. The CDR3 reads CASSEQGSSGNTIYF. The DNA for the CDR3 is TGTGCCAGCAGCGAACAGGGGTCCTCTGGAAACACCATATATTTT.

As DNA, the CDR3 is TGTGCCAGCACCTACGGCGGGATCTCCTACAATGAGCAGTTCTTC. This codes for CASTYGGISYNEQFF. The rearrangement joins TRBV28 to TRBJ2-1; D possibly corresponds to TRBD2 (6 bases). There are 15 residues in the CDR3. The ends were cut back, 7 bases at V and 0 bases at J, with 13 bases in the middle. Germline V gives CDR1 MDHEN, CDR2 SYDVKM.

The rearrangement links TRBV9 to TRBJ1-3, with D possibly being TRBD1 (5 bases). There are 16 residues in the CDR3. Trimming stripped 4 bases from V and 0 bases from J, with 14 bases between. Per the germline V gene, CDR1 is SGDLS and CDR2 is YYNGEE. The chain's CDR3 is CASSLGGRGSGNTIYF. DNA of the CDR3: TGTGCCAGCAGCCTGGGGGGTAGGGGCTCTGGAAACACCATATATTTT.

This CDR3 reads CASSIPAGQGANVLTF. CDR3 sequence (DNA): TGTGCCAGTAGTATCCCCGCAGGGCAAGGGGCCAACGTCCTGACTTTC. The chain couples TRBV19 to TRBJ2-6; D may be TRBD1 (5 bases). The CDR3 runs to 16 residues. Deletions cut 3 bases from V and 4 bases from J, with 13 bases between. Germline V CDR1 and CDR2: LNHDA, SQIVND (reference sequence).

This clone has ten or more counts. The chain recombines TRBV12-5 with TRBJ2-1; D gene uncertain. The V gene's germline CDR1 is LGHNT and CDR2 FRNRAP. Trimming took 8 bases from V and 7 from J, leaving 9 bases between them. The CDR3 covers 11 residues. The CDR3 spells CASSFLNEQFF. The CDR3 nucleotides read TGTGCTAGTTCCTTTCTTAATGAGCAGTTCTTC. The full variable domain, its missing parts supplied by reference TRBV12-5 and TRBJ2-1, is DARVTQTPRHKVTEMGQEVTMRCQPILGHNTVFWYRQTMMQGLELLAYFRNRAPLDDSGMPKDRFSAEMPDATLATLKIQPSEPRDSAVYFCASSFLNEQFFGPGTRLTVL.

This clone has only one observation. The V gene is TRBV28, the J gene TRBJ2-7; the D is unclear. Germline V CDR1 and CDR2: MDHEN, SYDVKM. Trimming removed 6 bases at V and 6 bases at J, with 15 bases between. The CDR3 has 13 amino acids. The CDR3 loop is CASSTPSIPEQYF. In DNA, the CDR3 is TGTGCCAGCAGCACTCCCTCAATCCCCGAGCAGTACTTC.

The chain recombines TRBV19 with TRBJ1-3, with D uncertain. This CDR3 is built from 16 residues. The germline V gene has CDR1 LNHDA and CDR2 SQIVND (reference sequence). V lost 7 bases, J lost 0 bases, and 16 bases lay in between. The CDR3 DNA follows: TGTGCCAGTACCTCGGAGGGCGGAAGCTCTGGAAACACCATATATTTT. This translates into CASTSEGGSSGNTIYF.

The chain has TRBV3-1 (or the pseudogene TRBV3-2) and TRBJ2-2; D is unclear. The V end lost 4 bases, the J end lost 7 bases, and 13 bases lay between the germline ends. CDR3 length: 14 residues. Germline assignment: CDR1 LGHDT and CDR2 YNNKEL (reference sequence). The CDR3 spells CASSPRPGFGELFF. Here the CDR3 DNA reads TGTGCCAGCAGCCCTCGGCCCGGGTTCGGGGAGCTGTTTTTT.

J is TRBJ2-6 and V is TRBV6-5, with a possible D match to TRBD2 (5 bases). This CDR3 comprises 15 residues. The V end lost 7 bases, the J end lost 2 bases, and 12 bases lay between the germline ends. Germline V gives CDR1 MNHEY, CDR2 SVGAGI. The CDR3 DNA follows: TGTGCCAGCAAGGCAGGACTCCCTGGGGCCAACGTCCTGACTTTC. Its translation: CASKAGLPGANVLTF.

This chain links TRBV6-2 or TRBV6-3 with TRBJ1-1; 9 bases align to TRBD1. The CDR3 runs to 13 residues. Germline-derived CDR1 and CDR2 are MNHEY and SVGEGT. The junction had 3 bases not matched to a gene; V was cut back by 0 bases and J by 10 bases. CDR3 region: CASSYSTGGSAFF. CDR3 in DNA: TGTGCCAGCAGTTACTCGACAGGGGGGTCAGCTTTCTTT.

The chain is built from TRBV27 and TRBJ2-5; 12 bases are shared with TRBD1. The CDR3 consists of 15 residues. Per germline, CDR1 MNHEY and CDR2 SMNVEV (reference sequence). Losses at the gene ends were 5 bases for V and 13 bases for J; bases not matched to a gene: 14. The CDR3 DNA follows: TGTGCCAGCAGTGCCGGGACAGGGGGCGTTGTACTTGTGTACTTC. Encoded protein: CASSAGTGGVVLVYF.

The rearrangement joins TRBV28 to TRBJ2-2, with 8 bases identical to TRBD2. This CDR3 has 15 residues. CDR1 is MDHEN and CDR2 is SYDVKM in the germline V gene. J lost 6 bases, V lost 10 bases, and 13 bases had no gene match. The CDR3 bases are TGTGCCATCCCGGCCGGGACTAGGGGCGCCGGGGAGCTGTTTTTT. Translated, it gives CAIPAGTRGAGELFF. The entire variable domain, with the rest obtained from reference TRBV28 and TRBJ2-2, is as follows: DVKVTQSSRYLVKRTGEKVFLECVQDMDHENMFWYRQDPGLGLRLIYFSYDVKMKEKGDIPEGYSVSREKKERFSLILESASTNQTSMYLCAIPAGTRGAGELFFGEGSRLTVL.

This clone turned up a few times. The V gene is TRBV4-2, the J gene TRBJ1-2; no definite D call. CDR1 is LGHNA and CDR2 is YNFKEQ in the germline V gene. The CDR3 contains 14 residues. V lost 0 bases to trimming and J lost 4 bases, with 9 bases between them. The CDR3 loop reads CASSQDPDTYGYTF. The CDR3 DNA reads as TGTGCCAGCAGCCAAGATCCTGACACCTATGGCTACACCTTC.